These T cell receptor beta chains were read from a single sample in a study of radiation and T cells in renal cell carcinoma. This table comes from immunoSEQ multiplex PCR, and its TCRdb copy is limited to in-frame clones, with some not included. The sample has roughly 58,000 clones, roughly 80% seen once. The input for sequencing was blood, taken from a patient whose treatment included radiotherapy and nephrectomy. These receptors all come from a man aged 55-75 years with renal cell carcinoma. Each CDR3 is given with its conserved first and last residue. Each record gives: clone size, V gene, D gene, J gene, CDR3 DNA, CDR3 protein. The D gene is left open where the match is weak. For some rows the clone size is stated as once, few or many, or as a class when expanded; others skip it.

abundance: NA; v_gene: TRBV5-6; d_gene: TRBD1; j_gene: TRBJ1-2; CDR3nt: TGTGCCAGCAGCGCGGTTTTCGGGACAGCTAACTATGGCTACACCTTC; CDR3aa: CASSAVFGTANYGYTF
abundance: NA; v_gene: TRBV7-9; d_gene: NA; j_gene: TRBJ1-2; CDR3nt: TGTGCCAGCAGCGGGTTAGCGGCTGGCTACACCTTC; CDR3aa: CASSGLAAGYTF
abundance: NA; v_gene: TRBV4-3; d_gene: NA; j_gene: TRBJ1-6; CDR3nt: TGCGCCAGCAGCCAAGGACAAGGGGGAAATTCACCCCTCCACTTT; CDR3aa: CASSQGQGGNSPLHF
abundance: NA; v_gene: TRBV6-1; d_gene: NA; j_gene: TRBJ1-2; CDR3nt: TGTGCCAGCAGTGACCTCTATGGCTACACCTTC; CDR3aa: CASSDLYGYTF
abundance: NA; v_gene: TRBV4-3; d_gene: NA; j_gene: TRBJ1-1; CDR3nt: TGCGCCAGCAGCCAAGTCGTCGGAGTTACTGAAGCTTTCTTT; CDR3aa: CASSQVVGVTEAFF
abundance: NA; v_gene: TRBV2; d_gene: NA; j_gene: TRBJ2-7; CDR3nt: TGTGCCAGCAGCCCAGCGTACGAGCAGTACTTC; CDR3aa: CASSPAYEQYF
abundance: NA; v_gene: TRBV19; d_gene: TRBD2; j_gene: TRBJ2-5; CDR3nt: TGTGCCAGTAGTCCTCAACTAGCGGGATCCGAGACCCAGTACTTC; CDR3aa: CASSPQLAGSETQYF
abundance: NA; v_gene: TRBV5-1; d_gene: NA; j_gene: TRBJ1-2; CDR3nt: TGCGCCAGCAGCGGAACGGAGGCGACGGTTGGCTACACCTTC; CDR3aa: CASSGTEATVGYTF
abundance: few; v_gene: TRBV14; d_gene: TRBD1; j_gene: TRBJ2-1; CDR3nt: TGTGCCAGCAGCCGAGACAGGGGGCTCCGAGAGCAGTTCTTC; CDR3aa: CASSRDRGLREQFF
abundance: NA; v_gene: TRBV11-3; d_gene: NA; j_gene: TRBJ1-6; CDR3nt: TGTGCCAGCAGCTTTGATACAGATAATTCACCCCTCCACTTT; CDR3aa: CASSFDTDNSPLHF
abundance: NA; v_gene: TRBV11-3; d_gene: NA; j_gene: TRBJ1-1; CDR3nt: TGTGCCAGCAGCTTAGGACTGGTGAACACTGAAGCTTTCTTT; CDR3aa: CASSLGLVNTEAFF
abundance: NA; v_gene: TRBV11-3; d_gene: NA; j_gene: TRBJ2-5; CDR3nt: TGTGCCAGCAGCTTTATGGGGGAGACCCAGTACTTC; CDR3aa: CASSFMGETQYF
abundance: NA; v_gene: TRBV30; d_gene: TRBD1; j_gene: TRBJ2-3; CDR3nt: TGTGCCTGGAGTTCCGGACAGGGGGCCTTCCCTCGAGGCACAGATACGCAGTATTTT; CDR3aa: CAWSSGQGAFPRGTDTQYF
abundance: NA; v_gene: TRBV11-3; d_gene: TRBD1; j_gene: TRBJ2-1; CDR3nt: TGTGCCAGCAGCCCACCAGGGACAGCCTACAATGAGCAGTTCTTC; CDR3aa: CASSPPGTAYNEQFF
abundance: NA; v_gene: TRBV15; d_gene: TRBD2; j_gene: TRBJ2-1; CDR3nt: TGTGCCACCAGGGGACTAGCGGATATTTACAATGAGCAGTTCTTC; CDR3aa: CATRGLADIYNEQFF
abundance: NA; v_gene: TRBV11-2; d_gene: NA; j_gene: TRBJ2-4; CDR3nt: TGTGCCAGCAGCCCCGGAGGGGGATTGTCCCCGGCGTCCAAAAACATTCAGTACTTC; CDR3aa: CASSPGGGLSPASKNIQYF
abundance: NA; v_gene: TRBV11-3; d_gene: NA; j_gene: TRBJ2-1; CDR3nt: TGTGCCAGCAGCTTAGATCCGACTAGCTACAATGAGCAGTTCTTC; CDR3aa: CASSLDPTSYNEQFF